One and the same sample provided the 2 T cell receptor beta chains below, sequenced in a study of T cells in Graves' hyperthyroidism and ophthalmopathy (dated by TCRdb to about 2019). The library was produced with multiplex PCR. The data were produced on an Illumina HiSeq 2000. The TCR beta CDR3 regions were amplified from the RNA transcripts. A first-round RT-PCR of the TCR CDR3 used the HTBI primer set with the Qiagen OneStep RT-PCR kit. TCRdb reanalyzed the raw reads on its own, using fastp at Q25 for trimming and MiXCR for clone calling, and kept in-frame beta chains. Rows merge per CDR3 protein into single entries with the most common DNA and genes. This sample comprises hundreds of thousands of distinct CDR3 sequences, roughly 15% of them detected only once. The ten largest clones represent under 35% of the sample. Sequences were obtained from blood. Source of these receptors: a woman aged 18-29 years with Graves' ophthalmopathy.

The table lists this clonotype with many counts. The V and J genes are TRBV6-2 or TRBV6-3 and TRBJ1-2, with D maybe TRBD1 (6 bases). CDR1 is MNHEY and CDR2 is SVGEGT in the germline V gene. This CDR3 is 15 amino acids long. The ends were cut back, 6 bases at V and 2 bases at J, with 16 bases in the middle. The CDR3, as DNA: TGTGCCAGCAGCAGATGGACAGAAGCCAACTATGGCTACACCTTC. This gives the protein CASSRWTEANYGYTF.

There are many counts of this clonotype. This chain connects TRBV15 to TRBJ2-7, with D perhaps TRBD1 (6 bases). CDR1 is LNHNV and CDR2 is YYDKDF in the germline V gene (reference sequence). V lost 7 bases and J lost 5, with 18 bases in between. There are 14 residues in the CDR3. The CDR3 sequence is CATTTGRGLNEQYF. CDR3 nucleotides: TGTGCCACCACCACTGGCAGGGGTCTTAACGAGCAGTACTTC.